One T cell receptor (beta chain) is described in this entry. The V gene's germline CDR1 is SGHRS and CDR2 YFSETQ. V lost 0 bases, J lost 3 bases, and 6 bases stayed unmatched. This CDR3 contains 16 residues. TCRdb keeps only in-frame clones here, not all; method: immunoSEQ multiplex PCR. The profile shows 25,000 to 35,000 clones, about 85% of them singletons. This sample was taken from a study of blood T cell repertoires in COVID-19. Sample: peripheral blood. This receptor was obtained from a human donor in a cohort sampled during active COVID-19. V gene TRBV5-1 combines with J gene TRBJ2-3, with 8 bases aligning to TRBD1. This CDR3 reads CASSLGLQGATDTQYF. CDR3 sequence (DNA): TGCGCCAGCAGCTTGGGTTTGCAGGGGGCTACAGATACGCAGTATTTT.